This T cell receptor (beta chain) stems from a study of ipilimumab plus nivolumab after autologous stem cell transplantation. Study background: Typical patient got four to six ipilimumab doses and about eight nivolumab doses (median). The DLBCL group included primary refractory and relapsed cases. Notes on the study in general: The authors say TCR, Treg and microbiome findings warrant further study.

Clones were sequenced by immunoSEQ multiplex PCR, and TCRdb holds only the in-frame ones, with some missing. The sample comprises approximately 18,000 clones, around 85% of which are singletons, and more than 6.5% rests with the top ten. Notes on this clone: Antigen unknown.

Germline CDR1 SEHNR, CDR2 FQNEAQ (reference sequence). The CDR3 covers 13 residues. Starting 14 to 28 days after autologous transplant, ipilimumab 1 mg/kg was given. This material consisted of PBMCs, taken in a trial of ipilimumab plus nivolumab as post-transplant consolidation. The clonotype originates from a male donor with diffuse large B-cell lymphoma. This chain uses TRBV7-9 with TRBJ2-5; a weak D match, TRBD1 (5 bases). The J call may be in error: the DNA end matches TRBJ2-7 better. The CDR3: CASSPDHRYEQYF. The CDR3, as DNA: TGTGCCAGCAGCCCTGACCACAGGTACGAGCAGTACTTC.